This entry lists 28 T cell receptor beta chains sequenced from one sample in a study of cytomegalovirus exposure and HLA in healthy donors. TCRdb keeps only in-frame clones here, not all; method: immunoSEQ multiplex PCR. The sample carries some 350,000 clones, 87% recorded once. Sequencing was carried out using PBMCs. The receptor source for this set is a woman aged 30 to 39 in good health and CMV-seropositive.

The V gene is TRBV4-3, the J gene TRBJ2-3, with 10 bases matching TRBD2. CDR1 LGHNA and CDR2 YSLEER come from the germline V gene. This CDR3 contains 16 residues. V trimming: 3 bases; J trimming: 1 base; junction bases outside the gene matches: 4. CDR3 DNA: TGCGCCAGCAGCCAGGGAGGGACTAGCGGCACAGATACGCAGTATTTT. Translated: CASSQGGTSGTDTQYF.

The chain links TRBV15 to TRBJ1-1, with D tentatively TRBD1 (5 bases). The V end was cut by 3 bases, the J end by 1 base, with 15 bases between. The CDR3 covers 16 residues. Germline CDR1 and CDR2: LNHNV and YYDKDF (reference sequence). CDR3: CATSSPWGRPNTEAFF. CDR3 DNA: TGTGCCACCAGCAGTCCGTGGGGCCGGCCGAACACTGAAGCTTTCTTT.

The chain recombines TRBV7-2 with TRBJ2-3; D uncertain. Germline CDR1 and CDR2: SGHTA and FQGNSA. This CDR3 spans 14 amino acids. Between the trimmed V and J ends, which lost 5 bases and 6 bases, there was a span of 15 bases. CDR3 loop: CASSPGPPTDTQYF. The CDR3 nucleotides are TGTGCCAGCAGCCCCGGACCACCCACTGATACGCAGTATTTT.

The chain uses TRBV2 and TRBJ1-1; D may be TRBD1 (6 bases). The CDR3 extends over 12 amino acids. Germline V gene lookup returns CDR1 SNHLY and CDR2 FYNNEI. V was pared by 3 bases and J by 6 bases, with 8 bases between. The CDR3 sequence: CASSDQGSEAFF. CDR3 nucleotides: TGTGCCAGCAGTGATCAGGGGTCTGAAGCTTTCTTT.

This clone showed up just once. V usage is TRBV6-5 and J usage is TRBJ1-1, with D hard to call. This CDR3 contains 14 residues. In germline, CDR1 is MNHEY, CDR2 SVGAGI. V lost 0 bases and J 4 bases, leaving 9 bases between the germline ends. The CDR3 is CASSYSARATEAFF. For the CDR3, the DNA is TGTGCCAGCAGTTACTCCGCTAGGGCCACTGAAGCTTTCTTT.

The chain has TRBV9 and TRBJ2-2; 7 bases are a match to TRBD2. This CDR3 is 16 amino acids long. With V trimmed by 0 bases and J by 3 bases, 5 bases remained unmatched. The germline gives CDR1 SGDLS, CDR2 YYNGEE. The CDR3 region has the DNA TGTGCCAGCAGCGTAGAGCGGGGAGGATACACCGGGGAGCTGTTTTTT. Translated, it gives CASSVERGGYTGELFF.

The chain recombines TRBV7-7 with TRBJ2-5; TRBD1 is a possible D gene (5 bases). From germline, CDR1 is SSHAT and CDR2 FNYEAQ (reference sequence). This CDR3 has 13 amino acids. Trimming pared 5 bases from V and 2 bases from J, leaving 9 bases between. CDR3 DNA: TGTGCCAGCAGCCGAGACAGACAAGAGACCCAGTACTTC. The encoded protein is CASSRDRQETQYF.

The rearrangement links TRBV9 to TRBJ1-5; D gene ambiguous. The CDR3 is made up of 15 amino acids. Germline CDR1 reads SGDLS; CDR2 reads YYNGEE. The V end was cut by 4 bases, the J end by 5 bases, with 16 bases between. CDR3: CASSPDGATDQPQHF. In nucleotides, the CDR3 is TGTGCCAGCAGCCCTGACGGTGCCACTGATCAGCCCCAGCATTTT.

The chain combines TRBV10-3 with TRBJ1-2; TRBD1 is a possible D gene (5 bases). The germline CDR1 and CDR2 sequences are ENHRY and SYGVKD. CDR3 length: 14 amino acids. Trimming shortened V by 1 base and J by 6 bases, and 12 bases separated the two germline ends. CDR3 DNA sequence: TGTGCCATCAGTGAGTTTGAAGGGGAGGATGGCTACACCTTC. It codes for CAISEFEGEDGYTF.

The chain has TRBV11-2 and TRBJ2-1, with TRBD2 matching over 8 bases. J gave up 8 bases and V 3 bases, and 9 bases lay outside the gene matches. The CDR3 loop spans 15 amino acids. The germline gives CDR1 SGHAT, CDR2 FQNNGV. CDR3 region: CASSFFSGVRDEQFF. As DNA, the CDR3 is TGTGCCAGCAGCTTCTTTAGCGGGGTCCGGGATGAGCAGTTCTTC.

This clone has a handful of counts. The chain carries TRBV7-7 and TRBJ2-7, with D maybe TRBD1 (8 bases). Germline CDR1 and CDR2: SSHAT and FNYEAQ (reference sequence). The CDR3 extends over 12 amino acids. CDR3 in amino acids: CSGGQVEDEQYF. The CDR3 DNA reads TGTTCGGGGGGACAGGTGGAAGACGAGCAGTACTTC.

This sequence joins TRBV2 and TRBJ1-5, with D perhaps TRBD1 (5 bases). Germline V CDR1 and CDR2: SNHLY, FYNNEI. Trimming removed 8 bases at V and 6 bases at J, with 14 bases between. CDR3 length equals 13 residues. CDR3 sequence: CASGATGLQPQHF. The CDR3 DNA follows: TGTGCCAGCGGTGCAACAGGCCTTCAGCCCCAGCATTTT.

This chain connects TRBV5-1 to TRBJ1-5, with D possibly being TRBD1 (6 bases). The V end was cut by 4 bases, the J end by 5 bases, with 19 bases between. This CDR3 comprises 16 residues. Per the germline V gene, CDR1 is SGHRS and CDR2 is YFSETQ. DNA of the CDR3: TGCGCCAGCAGCCCCGGTCTGGGGGCGCGCGATCAGCCCCAGCATTTT. Translating gives CASSPGLGARDQPQHF. Full variable domain (rest looked up from reference TRBV5-1 and TRBJ1-5): KAGVTQTPRYLIKTRGQQVTLSCSPISGHRSVSWYQQTPGQGLQFLFEYFSETQRNKGNFPGRFSGRQFSNSRSEMNVSTLELGDSALYLCASSPGLGARDQPQHFGDGTRLSIL.

The chain carries TRBV27 and TRBJ2-1, with 12 nucleotides matching TRBD2. V trimming: 0 bases; J trimming: 8 bases; junction bases outside the gene matches: 11. Germline CDR1 MNHEY, CDR2 SMNVEV (reference sequence). The CDR3 sequence is 18 residues long. CDR3 sequence: CASSLSPLTSGRGDEQFF. CDR3 DNA sequence: TGTGCCAGCAGTTTATCGCCCTTGACTAGCGGGAGAGGCGATGAGCAGTTCTTC.

This chain uses TRBV2 with TRBJ2-1; 7 bases are shared with TRBD2. The CDR3 extends over 12 amino acids. Germline CDR1 reads SNHLY; CDR2 reads FYNNEI. V was clipped by 4 bases and J by 8 bases; unmatched bases: 2. CDR3: CASSASGDEQFF. CDR3 sequence (DNA): TGTGCCAGCAGTGCGAGCGGGGATGAGCAGTTCTTC.

V gene TRBV4-3 combines with J gene TRBJ1-1, with TRBD1 matching over 7 bases. V was clipped by 1 base and J by 7 bases; unmatched bases: 6. The CDR3 loop spans 14 amino acids. CDR1 LGHNA and CDR2 YSLEER come from the germline V gene. CDR3 DNA sequence: TGCGCCAGCAGCCAAGCCACAGGGGCCAGTGAAGCTTTCTTT. Translation: CASSQATGASEAFF.

V and J are TRBV6-1 and TRBJ1-1; 8 bases agree with TRBD1. Trimming cost V 6 bases and J 7 bases; bases outside gene matches: 13. The germline CDR1 and CDR2 sequences are MNHNS and SASEGT. This CDR3 is 15 amino acids long. This chain's CDR3 is CASSAVSRGPREAFF. The CDR3 DNA follows: TGTGCCAGCAGCGCCGTCAGCAGGGGGCCCCGTGAAGCTTTCTTT.

J is TRBJ2-5 and V is TRBV9; D perhaps matches TRBD2 (6 bases). Germline-derived CDR1 and CDR2 are SGDLS and YYNGEE. CDR3 length: 15 residues. V dropped 4 bases and J dropped 5 bases, with 18 bases sitting between them. The DNA of the CDR3 is TGTGCCAGCAGCCCCGGGGGAGGTTCAGAGGAGACCCAGTACTTC. Translated, it gives CASSPGGGSEETQYF.

In the case of this clone: The CDR3 ends on some other residue instead of the conserved phenylalanine or tryptophan, so this is likely a read error. It is unclear where the CDR3 begins or ends on the DNA, so no DNA is shown, and the CDR3 is as TCRdb lists it. The J gene is TRBJ1-1, the V gene TRBV5-6; the table gives TRBD1 as D, unverified against the DNA. The CDR3 length equals 10 residues, ends included. Germline V gene lookup returns CDR1 SGHDT and CDR2 YYEEEE. CDR3 sequence reads: CASKLESQGR.

V usage is TRBV19 and J usage is TRBJ2-7, with TRBD1 identical over 8 bases. V lost 5 bases to trimming and J lost 5 bases; unmatched junction nucleotides: 2. Germline values: CDR1 LNHDA, CDR2 SQIVND (reference sequence). CDR3 length: 12 residues. The CDR3 bases are TGTGCCAGTAGTCCGACAGGGGACGAGCAGTACTTC. Amino acid sequence: CASSPTGDEQYF.

V usage is TRBV6-6 and J usage is TRBJ2-2; D unclear. CDR3 length: 13 residues. The germline CDR1 and CDR2 sequences are MNHNY and SVGAGI (reference sequence). V lost 6 bases and J lost 7, with 12 bases in between. The CDR3 DNA reads TGTGCCAGCAGGGTAGTTGGGATCGGGGAGCTGTTTTTT. Residues: CASRVVGIGELFF.

The chain links TRBV28 to TRBJ1-2; 8 bases map to TRBD1. J lost 0 bases, V lost 5 bases, and 8 bases had no gene match. CDR3 length equals 16 residues. Per germline, CDR1 MDHEN and CDR2 SYDVKM. The CDR3 loop reads CASSHSRQGSNYGYTF. CDR3 DNA: TGTGCCAGCAGTCATTCTAGACAGGGGTCTAACTATGGCTACACCTTC.

V gene TRBV6-1 combines with J gene TRBJ2-5, with D possibly called TRBD1 or TRBD2 (6 bases each). The germline V gene encodes CDR1 MNHNS and CDR2 SASEGT. Trimming cost V 3 bases and J 5 bases, with 22 bases left between them. This CDR3 is built from 17 residues. CDR3 protein: CASSDYGGANSPETQYF. The CDR3 DNA is TGTGCCAGCAGTGACTACGGGGGCGCAAATTCGCCTGAGACCCAGTACTTC.

The V call is TRBV5-1, the J call TRBJ2-3, with D perhaps matching TRBD2 (5 bases). CDR1 and CDR2 (germline): SGHRS, YFSETQ. Trimming cost V 2 bases and J 0 bases, with 10 bases left between them. The CDR3 has 15 amino acids. DNA for the CDR3: TGCGCCAGCAGCTTTGAGGGCCGGAGCACAGATACGCAGTATTTT. Its translation: CASSFEGRSTDTQYF.

This chain connects TRBV30 to TRBJ2-7; D is perhaps TRBD1 or TRBD2 (6 bases each). The length of the CDR3 is 12 residues. CDR1 is GTSNPN, CDR2 SVGIG, per germline (reference sequence). V was pared by 3 bases and J by 9 bases, with 15 bases between. For the CDR3, the DNA is TGTGCCTGGAGGGGGGGCCTATCGGGGCAGTACTTC. This sequence encodes CAWRGGLSGQYF.

The chain joins TRBV14 to TRBJ2-7; D not resolved. Germline CDR1 reads SGHDN; CDR2 reads FVKESK. Between the trimmed V and J ends, which lost 4 bases and 6 bases, there was a span of 13 bases. The CDR3 totals 13 residues. The CDR3 spells CASSRTPGGEQYF. CDR3 nucleotides: TGTGCCAGCAGCCGGACCCCAGGTGGCGAGCAGTACTTC.

This chain joins TRBV6-1 and TRBJ2-2; a weak D match, TRBD1 (6 bases). The CDR3 consists of 15 residues. Germline V gene data show CDR1 as MNHNS and CDR2 as SASEGT. With 3 bases removed from V and 8 bases from J, the gap between germline ends came to 16 bases. The CDR3 nucleotides are TGTGCCAGCAGTGAGTGGACAGACTCGGGAGGGGAGCTGTTTTTT. Translating gives CASSEWTDSGGELFF.

The gene calls are TRBV28 and TRBJ2-7, with D possibly matching TRBD1 (5 bases). Deletions cut 3 bases from V and 4 bases from J, with 13 bases between. This CDR3 region has 14 residues. Looked up from germline, CDR1 is MDHEN and CDR2 is SYDVKM. For the CDR3, the DNA is TGTGCCAGCAGTTTGGGGCAGGCCGTGTACGAGCAGTACTTC. Translation gives CASSLGQAVYEQYF.